A single sample gave rise to the 3 T cell receptor beta chains below, sequenced in a study of blood T cell repertoires in COVID-19. Using immunoSEQ multiplex PCR, the repertoire was profiled, and TCRdb retains in-frame clones only, with some absent. The profile shows 55,000 to 75,000 clones, around 90% of them singletons. Sequencing was performed on peripheral blood. Receptors originate from a human donor in a cohort sampled during active COVID-19.

The genes are TRBV21-1 and TRBJ1-5; TRBD1, as called in the table, went unchecked against the DNA. TRBV21-1 is a pseudogene. This CDR3 comprises 15 residues. Here the CDR3 reads CASTQRGLGNQPQHF. For the CDR3, the DNA is TGTGCCAGCACCCAAAGGGGGCTGGGCAATCAGCCCCAGCATTTT.

The V and J genes are TRBV28 and TRBJ1-2, with a weak D call TRBD1 (5 bases). The V end was cut by 1 base, the J end by 4 bases, with 16 bases between. The V gene's germline CDR1 is MDHEN and CDR2 SYDVKM. The CDR3 is 16 amino acids. This chain's CDR3 is CASSLSLGEVSYGYTF. The CDR3 DNA is TGTGCCAGCAGTTTATCCTTGGGGGAGGTCTCCTATGGCTACACCTTC.

This chain joins TRBV12-5 and TRBJ2-7, with TRBD2 matching 10 bases. CDR3 length: 13 amino acids. V dropped 8 bases and J dropped 3; count of bases not matched to a gene: 4. CDR1 LGHNT and CDR2 FRNRAP come from the germline V gene. Here the CDR3 reads CASSSGGNYEQYF. The CDR3 DNA reads TGTGCTAGTAGTAGCGGGGGGAACTACGAGCAGTACTTC.